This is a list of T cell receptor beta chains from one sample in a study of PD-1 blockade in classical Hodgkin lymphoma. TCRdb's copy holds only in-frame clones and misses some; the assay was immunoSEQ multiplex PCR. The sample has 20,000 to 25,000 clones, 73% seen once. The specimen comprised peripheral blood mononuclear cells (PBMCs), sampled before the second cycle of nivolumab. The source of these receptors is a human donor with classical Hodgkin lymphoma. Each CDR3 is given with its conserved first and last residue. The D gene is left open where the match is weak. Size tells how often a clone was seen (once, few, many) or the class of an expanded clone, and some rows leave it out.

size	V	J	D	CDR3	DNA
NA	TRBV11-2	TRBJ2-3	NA	CASSPGGAGISYF	TGTGCCAGCTCTCCAGGGGGGGCAGGGATTTCGTATTTT
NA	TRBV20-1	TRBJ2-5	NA	CSATMQGTQYF	TGCAGTGCGACCATGCAGGGGACCCAGTACTTC
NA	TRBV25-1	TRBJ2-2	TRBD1	CASRETGTTGELFF	TGTGCCAGCAGGGAGACAGGGACCACCGGGGAGCTGTTTTTT
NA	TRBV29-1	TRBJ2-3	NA	CSLNSGTADTQYF	TGCAGCCTGAACAGCGGCACAGCAGATACGCAGTATTTT
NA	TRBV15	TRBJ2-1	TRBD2	CATSRTSGSFNEQFF	TGTGCCACCAGTAGAACTAGCGGGAGCTTCAATGAGCAGTTCTTC
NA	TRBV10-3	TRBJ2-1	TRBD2	CATQESGIYNEQFF	TGTGCCACCCAAGAAAGCGGGATTTACAATGAGCAGTTCTTC
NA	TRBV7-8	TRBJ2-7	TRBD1	CASSKEGQVGSYEQYF	TGTGCCAGCAGCAAAGAGGGACAGGTCGGCTCCTACGAGCAGTACTTC
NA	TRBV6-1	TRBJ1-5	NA	CASSTGRYSNQPQHF	TGTGCCAGCAGCACCGGGAGGTATAGCAATCAGCCCCAGCATTTT
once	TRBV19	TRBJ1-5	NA	CASGVSGFVGQPQHF	TGTGCCAGTGGTGTTTCAGGATTTGTAGGACAGCCCCAGCATTTT
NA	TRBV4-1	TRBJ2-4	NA	CASSRNLDDIAKNIQYF	TGCGCCAGCAGCCGAAACCTCGATGACATAGCCAAAAACATTCAGTACTTC
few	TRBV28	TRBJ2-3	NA	CASSLTQGRGADTQYF	TGTGCCAGCAGTTTAACCCAGGGACGCGGGGCAGATACGCAGTATTTT
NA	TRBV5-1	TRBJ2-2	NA	CASSLHWGAADTGELFF	TGCGCCAGCAGCCTCCACTGGGGGGCGGCGGACACCGGGGAGCTGTTTTTT
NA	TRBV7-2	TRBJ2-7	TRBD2	CASSLGLAATYEQYF	TGTGCCAGCAGCTTAGGTCTAGCGGCCACCTACGAGCAGTACTTC
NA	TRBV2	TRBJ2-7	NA	CASSPGRGYEQYF	TGTGCCAGCAGTCCTGGCAGGGGTTACGAGCAGTACTTC